This TCR beta chain came from a study of blood T cells in healthy people across ages. Germline CDR1 is SQVTM and CDR2 is ANQGSEA. The CDR3 extends over 16 amino acids. V shed 6 bases, J shed 2 bases, and the junction held 14 bases outside the gene matches. Isolation of PBMCs gave at least 7 million cells per sample. Then a second PCR, running about 6 to 12 cycles, was carried out with a sample-barcoded 5' primer and a J-beta primer mix. Via MiXCR, TCRdb re-called the 5' RACE reads, giving one row per CDR3 protein. This table holds approximately 780,000 distinct CDR3 sequences, more than 25% found once. This sample also belongs to another study, concerning T cells of mothers and their children. That report notes: Each donor was one of three healthy Caucasian mothers or one of their six children.

This TCR was sampled from a boy aged 10-17 years in good health. The specimen was blood. V and J are TRBV29-1 and TRBJ2-5; 8 bases are shared with TRBD2. The CDR3 bases are TGCAGCGTCGTCCCCTCAGCGGGGGTTAGTCAAGAGACCCAGTACTTC. Translating gives CSVVPSAGVSQETQYF.